This TCR beta chain was identified in a study of T cell responses to AZD1222 COVID-19 vaccine. The method was immunoSEQ multiplex PCR; TCRdb's version includes in-frame clones alone and lacks a portion of them. This table has 130,000 to 150,000 clones, around 91% appearing once. This CDR3 contains 14 residues. Germline V gene lookup returns CDR1 SEHNR and CDR2 FQNEAQ (reference sequence). Trimming removed 5 bases from V and 2 bases from J, with 13 bases in between. As concerns this clone: The antigen is not known.

The study's findings and limits: The peak T cell response came first, and repertoires were sampled only after it.

The sample here was peripheral blood, taken on day 0 of AZD1222 vaccination. This clonotype was obtained from an adult in good health. The rearrangement uses TRBV7-9 and TRBJ2-7; D gene unclear. The DNA for the CDR3 is TGTGCCAGCAGCCCTTTCGACATTCCCTACGAGCAGTACTTC. Protein: CASSPFDIPYEQYF.